These T cell receptor beta chains were read from a single sample in a study of cytomegalovirus exposure and HLA in healthy donors. Only in-frame clones appear in the TCRdb table, and some are missing; sequencing was by immunoSEQ multiplex PCR. The sample lists 150,000 to 200,000 clones, about 72% occurring once. The sample taken for sequencing was PBMCs. All receptors derive from a girl between 5 and 17 years old in good health and CMV-seronegative. CDR3s include the opening cysteine and the closing phenylalanine or tryptophan. A D gene is named only where the DNA matches it firmly. Expanded clones get a size class; other rows say once, few or many, or leave the size out.

v_gene	abundance	j_gene	d_gene	CDR3nt	CDR3aa
TRBV29-1	few	TRBJ1-5	NA	TGCAGCGTTGAAGAAGCAGGGGCGGGGGGGCAGCCCCAGCATTTT	CSVEEAGAGGQPQHF
TRBV6-5	NA	TRBJ1-2	TRBD1	TGTGCCACGAACGACAGGGAACCCGGCTACACCTTC	CATNDREPGYTF
TRBV2	NA	TRBJ2-2	NA	TGTGCCAACGGCGGAGGGGTCAACACCGGGGAGCTGTTTTTT	CANGGGVNTGELFF
TRBV15	NA	TRBJ2-5	NA	TGTGCCACCAGGAGGTCACGACAGACGGGAGAGCAGTACTTC	CATRRSRQTGEQYF
TRBV19	NA	TRBJ2-2	NA	TGTGCCAGTAGTGACTCGCGGAACACCGGGGAGCTGTTTTTT	CASSDSRNTGELFF
TRBV10-2	NA	TRBJ2-3	NA	TGCGCCAGCGGAGCCAGCACAGATACGCAGTATTTT	CASGASTDTQYF
TRBV6-1	few	TRBJ2-7	TRBD1	TGTGCCAGCGCCCCTGGGGACAGGGGGTCCTACGAGCAGTACTTC	CASAPGDRGSYEQYF
TRBV7-9	once	TRBJ1-4	NA	TGTGCCAGCAGCCCCCGGGGGGAAAAACTGTTTTTT	CASSPRGEKLFF
TRBV5-1	NA	TRBJ2-7	NA	TGCGCCAGCAGCTTGGACAGGGCGTTCTACGAGCAGTACTTC	CASSLDRAFYEQYF
TRBV10-3	few	TRBJ1-1	NA	TGTGCCATCAGTGGCCAGGGGCGGCTTGACACTGAAGCTTTCTTT	CAISGQGRLDTEAFF
TRBV12-5	NA	TRBJ2-2	TRBD1	TGTGCTAGTGGTTTGGTTCTACAGGGGGTCACCGGGGAGCTGTTTTTT	CASGLVLQGVTGELFF
TRBV7-9	NA	TRBJ2-3	TRBD2	TGTGCCAGCAGCCGGACTAGCGGGGGGGCGGATACGCAGTATTTT	CASSRTSGGADTQYF
TRBV2	NA	TRBJ2-7	TRBD2	TGTGCCAGCCTCCCGGGGACTAGCGGGGGGGCCGACGAGCAGTACTTC	CASLPGTSGGADEQYF
TRBV19	once	TRBJ1-3	NA	TGTGCCAGTAGTACCCCAGGGGCTACCTCTGGAAACACCATATATTTT	CASSTPGATSGNTIYF
TRBV20-1	NA	TRBJ1-2	NA	TGCAGTGCTAGCCAGAACTATGGCTACACCTTC	CSASQNYGYTF
TRBV28	few	TRBJ1-2	NA	TGTGCCAGCAGTGGACAACTAAACTATGGCTACACCTTC	CASSGQLNYGYTF